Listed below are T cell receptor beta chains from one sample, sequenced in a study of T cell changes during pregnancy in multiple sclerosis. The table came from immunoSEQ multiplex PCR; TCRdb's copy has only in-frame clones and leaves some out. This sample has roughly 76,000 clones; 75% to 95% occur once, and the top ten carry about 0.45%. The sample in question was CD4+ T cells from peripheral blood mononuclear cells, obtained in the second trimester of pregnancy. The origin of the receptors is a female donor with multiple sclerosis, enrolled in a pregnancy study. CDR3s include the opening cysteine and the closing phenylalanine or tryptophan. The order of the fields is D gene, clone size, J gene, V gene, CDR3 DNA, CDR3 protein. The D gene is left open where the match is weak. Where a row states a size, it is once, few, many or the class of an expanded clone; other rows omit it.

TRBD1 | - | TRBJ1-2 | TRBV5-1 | TGCGCCAGCAGCACGACAGGGGGGAACTATGGCTACACCTTC | CASSTTGGNYGYTF
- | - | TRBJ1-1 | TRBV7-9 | TGTGCCAGCAGCTTATTACAGGGTGGGACTGAAGCTTTCTTT | CASSLLQGGTEAFF
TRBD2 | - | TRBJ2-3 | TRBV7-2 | TGTGCCAGCAGCTCGATAGCGGGGGCAACCCCCACAGATACGCAGTATTTT | CASSSIAGATPTDTQYF
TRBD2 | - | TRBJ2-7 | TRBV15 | TGTGCCACCAGCAGAGAGCGGGAGGGCTTATACGAGCAGTACTTC | CATSREREGLYEQYF
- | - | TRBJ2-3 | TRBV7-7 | TGTGCTAGCAGCTTATCCATAGCCGAAACGACAGATACGCAGTATTTT | CASSLSIAETTDTQYF
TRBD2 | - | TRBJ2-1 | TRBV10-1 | TGCGCCAGCAGTGAGCTTCTAGCGGGCAACTACAATGAGCAGTTCTTC | CASSELLAGNYNEQFF
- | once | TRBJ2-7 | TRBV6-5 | TGTGCCAGCCGGAATCAACAGGGCTACGAGCAGTACTTC | CASRNQQGYEQYF
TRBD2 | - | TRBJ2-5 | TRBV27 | TGTGCCAGCAGAACGACTAGCGGGGGGGCCTTGGAGACCCAGTACTTC | CASRTTSGGALETQYF
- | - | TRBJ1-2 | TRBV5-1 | TGCGCCAGCAGCCCCGGGACTTCTCATGGCTACACCTTC | CASSPGTSHGYTF
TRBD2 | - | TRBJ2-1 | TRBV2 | TGTGCCAGCGGCGGGAGGGCCCGAAATGAGCAGTTCTTC | CASGGRARNEQFF
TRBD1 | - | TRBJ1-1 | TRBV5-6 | TGTGCCAGCAGCCCGACAGGGGGCTATATGAACACTGAAGCTTTCTTT | CASSPTGGYMNTEAFF
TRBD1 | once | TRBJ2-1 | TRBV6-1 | TGTGCCAGCAGTGAAGTAAGGACAGGGGCAGGTGAGCAGTTCTTC | CASSEVRTGAGEQFF
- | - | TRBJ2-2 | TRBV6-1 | TGTGCCAGCAGCGCCGACAGATACACCGGGGAGCTGTTTTTT | CASSADRYTGELFF
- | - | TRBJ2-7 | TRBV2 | TGTGCCAGCAGACTACTTTACGAGCAGTACTTC | CASRLLYEQYF
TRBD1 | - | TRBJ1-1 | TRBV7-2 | TGTGCCAGCAGAATGGACAGGGTAAACACTGAAGCTTTCTTT | CASRMDRVNTEAFF
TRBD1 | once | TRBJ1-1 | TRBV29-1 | TGCAGCGTTGCTCGGGGGACAGGGCTAAACACTGAAGCTTTCTTT | CSVARGTGLNTEAFF
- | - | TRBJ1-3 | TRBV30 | TGTGCCTGGGGGGCCCAGGACAGCTCTGGAAACACCATATATTTT | CAWGAQDSSGNTIYF
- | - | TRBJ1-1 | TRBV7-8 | TGTGCCAGCAGCTTAGTACTTCGGCTTAGCAACACTGAAGCTTTCTTT | CASSLVLRLSNTEAFF
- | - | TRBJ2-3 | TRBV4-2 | TGTGCCAGCAGCCCCCTCGGGGATACGCAGTATTTT | CASSPLGDTQYF
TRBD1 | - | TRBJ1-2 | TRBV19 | TGTGCCAGTAGTATAGGACAGGGGGGCTACACCTTC | CASSIGQGGYTF
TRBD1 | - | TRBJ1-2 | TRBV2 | TGTGCCAGCAGCGGCCAGGGGGAAGACGGCTACACCTTC | CASSGQGEDGYTF
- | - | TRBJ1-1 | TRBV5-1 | TGCGCCAGCAGCTTTCCGGGGGAACCAGCTTTCTTT | CASSFPGEPAFF
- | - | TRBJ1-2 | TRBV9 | TGTGCCAGCAGCGTAGTGGCGGGCAGTAACTATGGCTACACCTTC | CASSVVAGSNYGYTF
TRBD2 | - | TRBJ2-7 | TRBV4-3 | TGCGCCAGCAGCCAACCAGGACTAGCGGAGGCCTACGAGCAGTACTTC | CASSQPGLAEAYEQYF
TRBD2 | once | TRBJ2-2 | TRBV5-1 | TGCGCCAGCAGCTTGGATGGTAGCGGGACAGGGGAGCTGTTTTTT | CASSLDGSGTGELFF
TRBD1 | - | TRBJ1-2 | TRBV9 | TGTGCCAGCAGCGTCAGCATTAGGACAGGTCGGGACTATGGCTACACCTTC | CASSVSIRTGRDYGYTF
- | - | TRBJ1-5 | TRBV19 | TGTGCCAGTAGTCCAGGGGCCAACCCGAATCAGCCCCAGCATTTT | CASSPGANPNQPQHF
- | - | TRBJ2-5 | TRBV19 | TGTGCCAGTAGTACATCCACCCCCCTGCGGGGGACCCAGTACTTC | CASSTSTPLRGTQYF
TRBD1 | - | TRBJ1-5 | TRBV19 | TGTGCCAGTAGTATCGCAGGGGGAGATCAGCCCCAGCATTTT | CASSIAGGDQPQHF
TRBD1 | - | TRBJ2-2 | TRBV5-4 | TGTGCCAGCAGCTTGGACAGGGGTCCCGGGGAGCTGTTTTTT | CASSLDRGPGELFF
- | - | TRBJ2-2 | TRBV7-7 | TGTGCTAGCAGCTTAACAACTAGCACCGGGGAGCTGTTTTTT | CASSLTTSTGELFF
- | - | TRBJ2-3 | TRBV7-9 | TGTGCCAGCAGCTTATCCAGGGGGGGCACAGATACGCAGTATTTT | CASSLSRGGTDTQYF
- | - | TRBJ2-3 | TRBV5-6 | TGTGCCAGCAGACTCACAGGCACAGATACGCAGTATTTT | CASRLTGTDTQYF
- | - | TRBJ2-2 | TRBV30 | TGTGCCTGGAGTTACTATTATAACACCGGGGAGCTGTTTTTT | CAWSYYYNTGELFF
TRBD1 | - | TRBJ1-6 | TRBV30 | TGTGCCTGGGCTGGGTACAGGGGTTCACCCCTCCACTTT | CAWAGYRGSPLHF
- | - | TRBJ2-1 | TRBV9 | TGTGCCAGCAGCGTGGGGGGTCTGTGGGGTGAGCAGTTCTTC | CASSVGGLWGEQFF
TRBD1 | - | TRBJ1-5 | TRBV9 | TGTGCCAGCAGCGCCGCAGGGGGCCTCAATCAGCCCCAGCATTTT | CASSAAGGLNQPQHF
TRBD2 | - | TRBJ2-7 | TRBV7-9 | TGTGCCAGCAGCTTCGGGACTAGCTCCAGCGAGCAGTACTTC | CASSFGTSSSEQYF
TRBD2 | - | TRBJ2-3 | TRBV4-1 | TGCGCCAGCAGCCGCGGACTAGCGGCTGACCATACGCAGTATTTT | CASSRGLAADHTQYF
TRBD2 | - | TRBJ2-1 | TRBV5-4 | TGTGCCAGCAGCTTGGGGAGCGGGGGGGCCGCGGGTTATGAGCAGTTCTTC | CASSLGSGGAAGYEQFF
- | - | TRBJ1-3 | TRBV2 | TGTGCCAGCAGACCAAGGCGGGCTGGAAACACCATATATTTT | CASRPRRAGNTIYF
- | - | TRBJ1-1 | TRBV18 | TGTGCCAGCTCACCACAGGAGGGTCTGACTGAAGCTTTCTTT | CASSPQEGLTEAFF
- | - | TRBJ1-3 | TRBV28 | TGTGCCAGCAACTCGTATAGTGTCACGACTGGAAACACCATATATTTT | CASNSYSVTTGNTIYF
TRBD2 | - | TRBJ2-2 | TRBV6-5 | TGTGCCAGCAGTTTTAGCGGGGTCTCCGGGGAGCTGTTTTTT | CASSFSGVSGELFF
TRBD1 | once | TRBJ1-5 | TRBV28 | TGTGCCAGCAGAGATTCCTTGACAGGGCTCTCCAATCAGCCCCAGCATTTT | CASRDSLTGLSNQPQHF
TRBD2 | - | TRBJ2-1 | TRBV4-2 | TGTGCCAGCAGCCAAGATAGGCTAGCGGGAGTGAGGAATGAGCAGTTCTTC | CASSQDRLAGVRNEQFF
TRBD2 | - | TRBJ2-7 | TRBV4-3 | TGCGCCAGCAGCCAACTAGCGGGGAGCTCCTACGAGCAGTACTTC | CASSQLAGSSYEQYF
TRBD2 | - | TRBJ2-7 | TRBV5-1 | TGCGCCAGCAGCGGTCTAGCGGGGGGTGTTTACGAGCAGTACTTC | CASSGLAGGVYEQYF
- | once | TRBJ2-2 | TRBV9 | TGTGCCAGCAGCGCCCGCTACCGATCGAACACCGGGGAGCTGTTTTTT | CASSARYRSNTGELFF